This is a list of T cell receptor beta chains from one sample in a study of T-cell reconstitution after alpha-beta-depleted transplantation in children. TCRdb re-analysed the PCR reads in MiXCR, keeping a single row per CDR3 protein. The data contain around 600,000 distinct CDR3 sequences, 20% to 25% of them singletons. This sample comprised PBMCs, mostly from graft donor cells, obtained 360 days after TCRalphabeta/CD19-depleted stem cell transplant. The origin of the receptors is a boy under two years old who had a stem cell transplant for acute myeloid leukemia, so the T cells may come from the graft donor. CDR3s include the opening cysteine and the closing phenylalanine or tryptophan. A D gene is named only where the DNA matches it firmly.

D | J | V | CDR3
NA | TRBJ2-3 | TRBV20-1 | CSARDTGTHNTQYF
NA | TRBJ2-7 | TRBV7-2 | CASSLAPTSNSYSYEQYF
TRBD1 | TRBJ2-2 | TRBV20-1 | CSAGDRTTGELFF
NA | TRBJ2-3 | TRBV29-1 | CSVGGAAPVTDTQYF
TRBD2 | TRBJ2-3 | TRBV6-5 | CASSWGGSRVSTDTQYF
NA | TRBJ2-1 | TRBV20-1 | CSAESSSSSYNEQFF
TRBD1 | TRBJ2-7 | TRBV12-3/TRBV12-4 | CASSPGTGSSYLYF
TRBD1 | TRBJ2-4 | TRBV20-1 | CSASRGGLAKNIQYF
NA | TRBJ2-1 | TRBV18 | CASSVTPGLHNEQFF
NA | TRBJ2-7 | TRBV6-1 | CASSDRLSYEQYF
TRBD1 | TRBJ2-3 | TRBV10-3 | CAISSGTGATDTQYF
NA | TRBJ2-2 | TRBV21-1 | CASPSESRGTTGELFF
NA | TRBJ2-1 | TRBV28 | CASSFIAEPYNEQFF
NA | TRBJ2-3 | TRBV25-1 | CASSEYPSDSSTDTQYF
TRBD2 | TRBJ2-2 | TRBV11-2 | CASSLEFLAGLTGELFF
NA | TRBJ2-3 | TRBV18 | CASSPAGFTDTQYF
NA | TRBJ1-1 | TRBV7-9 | CASSYDARGAFF
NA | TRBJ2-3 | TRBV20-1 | CSARDLVKPRGTDTQYF
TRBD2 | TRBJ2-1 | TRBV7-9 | CASSSPSGGNEQFF
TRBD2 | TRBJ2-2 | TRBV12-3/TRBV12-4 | CASTWGGTGELFF
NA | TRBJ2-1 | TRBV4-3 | CASSLHRVPYNEQFF
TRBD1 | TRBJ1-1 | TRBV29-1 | CSVERDRVAPEAFF
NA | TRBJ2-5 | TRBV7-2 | CASSFIWGQETQYF
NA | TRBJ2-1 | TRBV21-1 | CASSNRFTWGPGHNEQFF
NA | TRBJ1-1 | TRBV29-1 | CSVEGEGVGAFF
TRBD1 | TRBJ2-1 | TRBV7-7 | CASSPGQAIGNEQFF
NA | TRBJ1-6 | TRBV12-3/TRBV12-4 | CASSLSGHNSPLHF
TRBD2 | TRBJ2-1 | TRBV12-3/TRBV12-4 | CASSLAGTSKVREQFF
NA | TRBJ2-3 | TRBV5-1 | CASSAEKFSFTDTQYF
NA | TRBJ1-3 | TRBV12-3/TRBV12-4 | CASSLRGTGNTIYF
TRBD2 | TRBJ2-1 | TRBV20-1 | CSARGSAGGANEQFF
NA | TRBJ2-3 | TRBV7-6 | CASSTANTGTPRTDTQYF
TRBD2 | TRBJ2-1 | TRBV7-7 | CASSLEPGLAGVWEQFF
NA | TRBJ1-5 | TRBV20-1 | CAALGGANPFNQPQHF
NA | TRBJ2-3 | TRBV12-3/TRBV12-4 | CASRGPSVVEYF
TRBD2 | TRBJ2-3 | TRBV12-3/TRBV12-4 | CASRSSGGGTQYF
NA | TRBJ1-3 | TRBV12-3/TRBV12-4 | CASSLTTGNTIYF
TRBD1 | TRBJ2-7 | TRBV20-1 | CSAITGDTSYEQYF
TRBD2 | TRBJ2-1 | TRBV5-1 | CASSLGTSGPYNEQFF
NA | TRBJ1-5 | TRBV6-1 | CASLPGHPWDVPQHF
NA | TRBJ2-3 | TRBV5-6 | CASSLASSDTQYF
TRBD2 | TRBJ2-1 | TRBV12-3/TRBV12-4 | CASSLRGGLINEQFF
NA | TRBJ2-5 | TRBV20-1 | CSAPPEGRETQYF
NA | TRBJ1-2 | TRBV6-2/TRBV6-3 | CASSYGGASNYGYTF
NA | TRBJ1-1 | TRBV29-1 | CSVLKSSTEAFF
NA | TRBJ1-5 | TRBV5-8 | CASSLGWRDSNQPQHF